The 16 T cell receptor beta chains below come from one sample, sequenced in a study of T-cell memory formation after mild COVID-19. TCRdb re-called the 5' RACE reads through MiXCR, storing one row per CDR3 protein. The sample includes under 15,000 distinct CDR3 sequences, 16% of them seen just once. The sequencing sample was made of PBMCs or a T cell subset sorted from them (not recorded which). The receptors derive from a man aged 18 to 29 who had mild COVID-19 (a few samples of this study predate the infection). Cell type and time point are not known.

By proportion, this clonotype is medium-sized. The gene calls are TRBV7-2 and TRBJ2-1; 13 bases fit TRBD2. CDR3 length: 15 amino acids. Unmatched junction bases numbered 0, after V lost 1 base and J lost 6 bases. Looked up from germline, CDR1 is SGHTA and CDR2 is FQGNSA. The CDR3 reads CASSLGLAGGNEQFF. The CDR3 DNA follows: TGTGCCAGCAGCTTAGGACTAGCGGGGGGCAATGAGCAGTTCTTC.

By proportion, this clonotype is medium-sized. The chain has TRBV29-1 and TRBJ1-2; 9 bases match TRBD1. V lost 5 bases, J lost 5 bases, and 9 bases stayed unmatched. This CDR3 has 14 amino acids. Germline V gene data show CDR1 as SQVTM and CDR2 as ANQGSEA. CDR3 protein: CSVYPLGQGYGYTF. CDR3 nucleotides: TGCAGCGTTTACCCTCTAGGACAGGGGTATGGCTACACCTTC. Filled out from reference TRBV29-1 and TRBJ1-2, the complete variable domain reads SAVISQKPSRDICQRGTSLTIQCQVDSQVTMMFWYRQQPGQSLTLIATANQGSEATYESGFVIDKFPISRPNLTFSTLTVSNMSPEDSSIYLCSVYPLGQGYGYTFGSGTRLTVV.

The chain joins TRBV5-1 to TRBJ1-2, with D perhaps matching TRBD1 (5 bases). With 3 bases removed from V and 5 bases from J, the gap between germline ends came to 11 bases. The V gene's germline CDR1 is SGHRS and CDR2 YFSETQ. There are 13 residues in the CDR3. CDR3 amino acids: CASSWGRAYGYTF. The CDR3 nucleotides read TGCGCCAGCAGCTGGGGACGGGCATATGGCTACACCTTC.

This clonotype showed up many times. This rearrangement joins TRBV10-3 to TRBJ2-1; tentatively, D is TRBD1 or TRBD2 (5 bases each). The germline V and J ends were trimmed by 4 bases and 5 bases, with 12 bases remaining between them. The length of the CDR3 is 14 residues. CDR1 and CDR2 (germline): ENHRY, SYGVKD. CDR3 nucleotides: TGTGCCATCAGTGTCGGGGCGCCGGACAATGAGCAGTTCTTC. Amino acids: CAISVGAPDNEQFF.

V and J are TRBV14 and TRBJ1-1; 7 bases map to TRBD1. The CDR3 is 15 amino acids. J gave up 7 bases and V 4 bases, and 12 bases lay outside the gene matches. Germline V lookup: CDR1 SGHDN, CDR2 FVKESK. The CDR3 loop is CASSLGGGLAREAFF. CDR3 DNA: TGTGCCAGCAGCCTAGGAGGGGGCTTAGCCCGTGAAGCTTTCTTT. Drawing the rest from reference TRBV14 and TRBJ1-1, the complete variable domain is EAGVTQFPSHSVIEKGQTVTLRCDPISGHDNLYWYRRVMGKEIKFLLHFVKESKQDESGMPNNRFLAERTGGTYSTLKVQPAELEDSGVYFCASSLGGGLAREAFFGQGTRLTVV.

This clonotype has a handful of counts. The J gene is TRBJ2-1, the V gene TRBV9; D remains ambiguous. V lost 3 bases, J lost 9 bases, and 22 bases lay in between. Germline V lookup: CDR1 SGDLS, CDR2 YYNGEE. CDR3 length: 16 amino acids. CDR3 loop: CASSDPLSVDGAEQFF. The CDR3 bases are TGTGCCAGCAGCGACCCCTTGTCGGTCGATGGTGCTGAGCAGTTCTTC.

Comments on this clonotype: A much larger clone is a single base away; this may be a read error. The chain carries TRBV7-2 and TRBJ1-1, with D tentatively TRBD1 (6 bases). The CDR3 contains 12 residues. The germline V gene has CDR1 SGHTA and CDR2 FQGNSA. Here the CDR3 DNA reads TGTGCCAGCAGATTCAGGGGCACTGTAGCTTTCTTT. Translating gives CASRFRGTVAFF.

The gene calls are TRBV7-3 and TRBJ2-2; D perhaps matches TRBD2 (6 bases). CDR3 length: 16 amino acids. Trimming took off 4 bases at V and 4 bases at J, with 16 bases between the two ends. Per germline, CDR1 SGHTA and CDR2 FQGTGA. The DNA of the CDR3 is TGTGCCAGCAGCTACTCAGCCGGGAGTGGCACCGGGGAGCTGTTTTTT. Translation: CASSYSAGSGTGELFF.

The table lists this clonotype with many counts. The chain couples TRBV2 to TRBJ1-2; D remains unclear. CDR1 and CDR2 from the germline V gene are SNHLY and FYNNEI. Trimming pared 5 bases from V and 3 bases from J, leaving 10 bases between. This CDR3 spans 13 amino acids. The CDR3 loop reads CASSPGQDYGYTF. CDR3 coding DNA: TGTGCCAGCAGTCCGGGTCAGGACTATGGCTACACCTTC. Complete variable domain (other parts from reference TRBV2 and TRBJ1-2): EPEVTQTPSHQVTQMGQEVILRCVPISNHLYFYWYRQILGQKVEFLVSFYNNEISEKSEIFDDQFSVERPDGSNFTLKIRSTKLEDSAMYFCASSPGQDYGYTFGSGTRLTVV.

This rearrangement joins TRBV2 to TRBJ2-4; no clear D. V shed 4 bases and J shed 0 bases, with 13 bases lying between them. Germline CDR1 reads SNHLY; CDR2 reads FYNNEI. This CDR3 has 16 amino acids. The CDR3 loop is CASSGWAALAKNIQYF. For the CDR3, the DNA is TGTGCCAGCAGTGGTTGGGCGGCTTTAGCCAAAAACATTCAGTACTTC. The full variable domain, completed using reference TRBV2 and TRBJ2-4, is EPEVTQTPSHQVTQMGQEVILRCVPISNHLYFYWYRQILGQKVEFLVSFYNNEISEKSEIFDDQFSVERPDGSNFTLKIRSTKLEDSAMYFCASSGWAALAKNIQYFGAGTRLSVL.

This clonotype was recorded at least ten times. Here the CDR3 DNA reads TGTGCCAGCAGCCTAGGACAGTTTTTGGATACGCAGTATTTT. The encoded protein is CASSLGQFLDTQYF. The J gene is TRBJ2-3, the V gene TRBV7-8; D perhaps matches TRBD1 (6 bases). Germline CDR1 reads SGHVS; CDR2 reads FQNEAQ. Trimming shortened V by 5 bases and J by 6 bases, and 15 bases separated the two germline ends. The CDR3 is 14 amino acids.

This clonotype was observed at least ten times. CDR3 region: CASSFTGAGSILNTEAFF. For the CDR3, the DNA is TGTGCCAGCAGCTTTACAGGGGCCGGTAGTATATTGAACACTGAAGCTTTCTTT. V usage is TRBV7-3 and J usage is TRBJ1-1; 7 nucleotides align to TRBD1. The V gene's germline CDR1 is SGHTA and CDR2 FQGTGA. The CDR3 is 18 amino acids. The J segment lost 0 bases and the V segment lost 3 bases, leaving 13 bases of the junction unmatched.

This clonotype was seen a few times. The chain joins TRBV9 to TRBJ1-1; 9 nucleotides line up with TRBD1. The trim removed 5 bases at V and 4 bases at J, leaving 6 bases unmatched. Looked up from germline, CDR1 is SGDLS and CDR2 is YYNGEE. This CDR3 is 14 amino acids long. CDR3 protein: CASRMTGGTTEAFF. CDR3 in DNA: TGTGCCAGCAGGATGACAGGGGGGACCACTGAAGCTTTCTTT.

The chain joins TRBV4-1 to TRBJ1-5; unclear D gene. This CDR3 has 16 amino acids. With 1 base removed from V and 0 bases from J, the gap between germline ends came to 10 bases. Germline V CDR1 and CDR2: MGHRA, YSYEKL. CDR3 sequence: CASSQGLGASNQPQHF. CDR3 in DNA: TGCGCCAGCAGCCAAGGGTTGGGAGCTAGCAATCAGCCCCAGCATTTT.

This clonotype came up many times. Written as DNA, the CDR3 is TGTGCCAGCAGTTACGGGACAGGGCCGGTCTATGGCTACACCTTC. Protein sequence: CASSYGTGPVYGYTF. The V call is TRBV6-5, the J call TRBJ1-2; 9 nucleotides agree with TRBD1. The CDR3 contains 15 residues. The germline V gene encodes CDR1 MNHEY and CDR2 SVGAGI. Unmatched junction bases numbered 5, after V lost 2 bases and J lost 4 bases.

There are many counts of this clonotype. CDR3 sequence reads: CASSSPAEETQYF. The CDR3 DNA reads TGTGCCAGCAGTTCCCCAGCTGAAGAGACCCAGTACTTC. The chain couples TRBV27 to TRBJ2-5; D remains unclear. Germline V CDR1 and CDR2: MNHEY, SMNVEV (reference sequence). The ends were cut back, 4 bases at V and 3 bases at J, with 9 bases in the middle. The CDR3 totals 13 residues.